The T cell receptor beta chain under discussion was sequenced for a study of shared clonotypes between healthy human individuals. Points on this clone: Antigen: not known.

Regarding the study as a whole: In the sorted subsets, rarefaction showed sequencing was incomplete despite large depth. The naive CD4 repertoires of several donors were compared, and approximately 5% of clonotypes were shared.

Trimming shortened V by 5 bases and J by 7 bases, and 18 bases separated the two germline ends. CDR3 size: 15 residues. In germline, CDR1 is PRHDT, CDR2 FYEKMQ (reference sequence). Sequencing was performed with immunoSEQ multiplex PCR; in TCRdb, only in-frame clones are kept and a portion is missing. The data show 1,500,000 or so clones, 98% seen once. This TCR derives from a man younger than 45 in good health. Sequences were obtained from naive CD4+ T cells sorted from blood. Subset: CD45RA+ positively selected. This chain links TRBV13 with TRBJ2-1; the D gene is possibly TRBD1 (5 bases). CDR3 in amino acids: CASSPVPDRRNEQFF. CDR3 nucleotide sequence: TGTGCCAGCAGCCCTGTCCCTGACAGAAGAAATGAGCAGTTCTTC.